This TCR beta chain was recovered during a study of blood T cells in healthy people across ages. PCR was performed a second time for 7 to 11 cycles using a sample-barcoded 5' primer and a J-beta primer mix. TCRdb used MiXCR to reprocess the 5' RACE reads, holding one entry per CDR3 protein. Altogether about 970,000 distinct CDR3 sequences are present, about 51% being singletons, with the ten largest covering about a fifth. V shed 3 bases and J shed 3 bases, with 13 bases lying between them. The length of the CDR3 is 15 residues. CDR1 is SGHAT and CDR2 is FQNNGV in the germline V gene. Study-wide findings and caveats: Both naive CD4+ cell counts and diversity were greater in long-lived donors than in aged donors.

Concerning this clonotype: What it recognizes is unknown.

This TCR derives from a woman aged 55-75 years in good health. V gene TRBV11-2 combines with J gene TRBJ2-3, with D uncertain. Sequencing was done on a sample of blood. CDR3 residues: CASSFMRPDTDTQYF. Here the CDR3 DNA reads TGTGCCAGCAGCTTTATGCGACCCGATACAGATACGCAGTATTTT. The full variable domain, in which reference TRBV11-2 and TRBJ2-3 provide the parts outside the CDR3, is EAGVAQSPRYKIIEKRQSVAFWCNPISGHATLYWYQQILGQGPKLLIQFQNNGVVDDSQLPKDRFSAERLKGVDSTLKIQPAKLEDSAVYLCASSFMRPDTDTQYFGPGTRLTVL.